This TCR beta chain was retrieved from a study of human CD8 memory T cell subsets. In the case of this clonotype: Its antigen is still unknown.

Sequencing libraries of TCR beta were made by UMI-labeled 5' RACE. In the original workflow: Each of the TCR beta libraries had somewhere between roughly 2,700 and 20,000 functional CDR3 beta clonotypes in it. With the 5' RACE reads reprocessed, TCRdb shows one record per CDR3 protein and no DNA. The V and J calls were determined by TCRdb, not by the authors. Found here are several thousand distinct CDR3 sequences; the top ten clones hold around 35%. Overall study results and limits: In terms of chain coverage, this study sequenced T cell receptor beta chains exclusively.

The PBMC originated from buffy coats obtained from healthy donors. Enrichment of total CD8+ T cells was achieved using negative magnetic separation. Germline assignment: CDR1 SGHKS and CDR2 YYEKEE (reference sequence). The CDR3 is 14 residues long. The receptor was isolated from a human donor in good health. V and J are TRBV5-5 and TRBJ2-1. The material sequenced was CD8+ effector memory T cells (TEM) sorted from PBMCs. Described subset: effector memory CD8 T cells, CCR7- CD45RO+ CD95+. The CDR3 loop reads CASSPELDYNEQFF.